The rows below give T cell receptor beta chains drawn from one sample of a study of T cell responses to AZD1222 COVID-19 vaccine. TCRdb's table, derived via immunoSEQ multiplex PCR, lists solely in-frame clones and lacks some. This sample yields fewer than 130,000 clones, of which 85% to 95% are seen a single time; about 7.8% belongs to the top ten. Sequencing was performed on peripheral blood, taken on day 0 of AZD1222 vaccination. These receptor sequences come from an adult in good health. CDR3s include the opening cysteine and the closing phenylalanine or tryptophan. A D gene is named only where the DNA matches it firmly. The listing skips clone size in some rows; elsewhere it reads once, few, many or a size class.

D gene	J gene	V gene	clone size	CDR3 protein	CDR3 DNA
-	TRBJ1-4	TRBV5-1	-	CASSSGLLNEKLFF	TGCGCCAGCAGCTCGGGGTTGTTGAATGAAAAACTGTTTTTT
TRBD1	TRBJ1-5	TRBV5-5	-	CASSSGGYSNQPQHF	TGTGCCAGCAGCTCAGGGGGTTATAGCAATCAGCCCCAGCATTTT
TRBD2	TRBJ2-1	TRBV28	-	CASSFVLAGGYEQFF	TGTGCCAGCAGTTTTGTGTTGGCGGGGGGGTATGAGCAGTTCTTC
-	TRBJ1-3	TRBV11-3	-	CASSLYAGASGNTIYF	TGTGCCAGCAGCTTATACGCAGGGGCCTCTGGAAACACCATATATTTT
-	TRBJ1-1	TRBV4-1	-	CASSQDPHLNTEAFF	TGCGCCAGCAGCCAAGATCCCCATTTGAACACTGAAGCTTTCTTT
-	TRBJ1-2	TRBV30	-	CAWSDEGIGYTF	TGTGCCTGGAGTGATGAAGGGATCGGCTACACCTTC
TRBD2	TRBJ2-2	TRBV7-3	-	CASSPLAGGPDTGELFF	TGTGCCAGCAGCCCGCTAGCGGGGGGGCCGGACACCGGGGAGCTGTTTTTT
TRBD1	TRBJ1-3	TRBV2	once	CASRRQGAAGNTIYF	TGTGCCAGCAGACGACAGGGGGCGGCTGGAAACACCATATATTTT
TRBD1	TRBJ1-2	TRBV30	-	CAWSWVGRGHSGYTF	TGTGCCTGGAGTTGGGTCGGCAGGGGGCACTCTGGCTACACCTTC
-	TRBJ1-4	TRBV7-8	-	CASSPWTGDEKLFF	TGTGCCAGCAGCCCCTGGACCGGGGATGAAAAACTGTTTTTT
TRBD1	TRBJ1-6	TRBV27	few	CASSFRTGASSYNSPLHF	TGTGCCAGCAGTTTTAGGACAGGGGCCAGCTCCTATAATTCACCCCTCCACTTT
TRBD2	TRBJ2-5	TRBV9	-	CASSVGRGAGVQETQYF	TGTGCCAGCAGCGTAGGAAGAGGAGCGGGGGTCCAAGAGACCCAGTACTTC
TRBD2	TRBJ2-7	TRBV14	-	CASSPRTSGGAGNEQYF	TGTGCCAGCAGCCCCCGGACTAGCGGGGGGGCCGGGAACGAGCAGTACTTC
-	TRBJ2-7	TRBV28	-	CAIGDRSSYEQYF	TGTGCCATCGGGGATAGAAGCTCCTACGAGCAGTACTTC
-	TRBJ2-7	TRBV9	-	CASSVEQGSEQYF	TGTGCCAGCAGCGTAGAACAGGGAAGCGAGCAGTACTTC
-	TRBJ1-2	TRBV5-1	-	CASSLASTAGYGYTF	TGCGCCAGCAGCTTGGCCAGTACCGCTGGCTATGGCTACACCTTC
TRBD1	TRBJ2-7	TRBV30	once	CAWRGPGTGNYEQYF	TGTGCCTGGAGGGGCCCCGGGACAGGGAATTACGAGCAGTACTTC
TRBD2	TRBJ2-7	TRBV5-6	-	CASSLRVAGGDLRVQYF	TGTGCCAGCAGCTTGAGAGTAGCGGGGGGCGATCTACGCGTGCAGTACTTC
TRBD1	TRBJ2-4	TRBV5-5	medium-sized	CASSAYRGPGKNIQYF	TGTGCCAGCAGCGCCTACAGGGGGCCGGGCAAAAACATTCAGTACTTC
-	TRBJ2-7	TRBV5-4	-	CASSQLPSEQYF	TGTGCCAGCAGCCAACTCCCCTCGGAGCAGTACTTC
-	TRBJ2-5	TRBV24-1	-	CATGGEETQYF	TGTGCCACCGGAGGGGAAGAGACCCAGTACTTC
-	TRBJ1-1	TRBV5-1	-	CASSLGNRDNTEAFF	TGCGCCAGCAGCCTTGGGAACAGGGATAACACTGAAGCTTTCTTT
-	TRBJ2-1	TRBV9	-	CASSVGGWQQFF	TGTGCCAGCAGCGTAGGGGGGTGGCAGCAGTTCTTC
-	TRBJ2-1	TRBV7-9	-	CASSSFSGSSYNEQFF	TGTGCCAGCAGCTCCTTTTCGGGGAGCTCCTACAATGAGCAGTTCTTC
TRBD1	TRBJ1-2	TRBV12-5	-	CASGLWTGNGYTF	TGTGCTAGTGGTTTGTGGACAGGGAATGGCTACACCTTC
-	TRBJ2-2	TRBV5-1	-	CASSLGGQNTGELFF	TGCGCCAGCAGCTTGGGAGGGCAGAACACCGGGGAGCTGTTTTTT
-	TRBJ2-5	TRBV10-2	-	CASSDSGSGETQYF	TGCGCCAGCAGTGATTCAGGGTCGGGGGAGACCCAGTACTTC
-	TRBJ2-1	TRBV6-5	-	CASSLQGNEQFF	TGTGCCAGCAGTTTACAGGGCAATGAGCAGTTCTTC
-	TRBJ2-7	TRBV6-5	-	CASMQGQQYF	TGTGCCAGCATGCAGGGGCAGCAGTACTTC
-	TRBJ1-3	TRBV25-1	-	CASSGLGTAGNTIYF	TGTGCCAGCAGTGGGCTCGGGACGGCTGGAAACACCATATATTTT
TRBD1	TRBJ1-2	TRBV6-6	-	CASSSTGQAYGYTF	TGTGCCAGCAGTTCGACCGGACAGGCTTACGGCTACACCTTC
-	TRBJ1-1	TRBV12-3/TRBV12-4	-	CASSPQGWTEAFF	TGTGCCAGCAGTCCGCAGGGATGGACTGAAGCTTTCTTT
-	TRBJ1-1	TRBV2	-	CASNDGRRVGAFF	TGTGCCAGCAATGACGGTAGAAGGGTTGGAGCTTTCTTT
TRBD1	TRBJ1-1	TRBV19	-	CASSFGQGGTEAFF	TGTGCCAGTAGTTTTGGACAGGGCGGCACTGAAGCTTTCTTT
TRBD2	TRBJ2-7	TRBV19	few	CASSSGYEQYF	TGTGCCAGTTCTAGCGGCTACGAGCAGTACTTC
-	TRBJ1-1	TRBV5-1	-	CASSLEGAATEAFF	TGCGCCAGCAGCTTGGAGGGAGCGGCCACTGAAGCTTTCTTT
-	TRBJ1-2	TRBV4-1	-	CASSPRAGAKGYTF	TGCGCCAGCAGCCCGAGGGCGGGGGCAAAAGGCTACACCTTC
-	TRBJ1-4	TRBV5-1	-	CASSNQRASNEKLFF	TGCGCCAGCAGCAACCAGAGGGCGTCTAATGAAAAACTGTTTTTT
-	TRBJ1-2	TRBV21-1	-	CASSKEGSHPQNYGYTF	TGTGCCAGCAGCAAAGAGGGCAGTCACCCCCAAAACTATGGCTACACCTTC
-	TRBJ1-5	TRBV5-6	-	CASSFRQLSNQPQHF	TGTGCCAGCAGCTTCCGACAGCTTAGCAATCAGCCCCAGCATTTT
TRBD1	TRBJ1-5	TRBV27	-	CASSLSAGGNQPQHF	TGTGCCAGCAGTTTATCGGCAGGGGGGAATCAGCCCCAGCATTTT
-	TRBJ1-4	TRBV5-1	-	CASGSGEKGKLFF	TGCGCCAGCGGATCCGGGGAAAAAGGAAAACTGTTTTTT
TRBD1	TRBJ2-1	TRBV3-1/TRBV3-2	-	CASSPGQGFNEQFF	TGTGCCAGCAGCCCGGGACAGGGCTTCAATGAGCAGTTCTTC
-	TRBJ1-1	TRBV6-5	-	CASTLSRANTEAFF	TGTGCCAGCACCCTCTCTAGGGCCAACACTGAAGCTTTCTTT
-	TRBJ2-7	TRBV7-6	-	CASSYDPTDEQYF	TGTGCCAGCAGCTACGACCCGACGGACGAGCAGTACTTC
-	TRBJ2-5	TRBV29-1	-	CSVEGESTQYF	TGCAGCGTTGAAGGAGAATCGACCCAGTACTTC
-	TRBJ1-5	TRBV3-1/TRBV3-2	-	CASSHFRNNQPQHF	TGTGCCAGCAGCCATTTCCGGAACAATCAGCCCCAGCATTTT
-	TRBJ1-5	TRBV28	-	CASSSLVYSNQPQHF	TGTGCCAGCAGTTCGCTGGTGTATAGCAATCAGCCCCAGCATTTT
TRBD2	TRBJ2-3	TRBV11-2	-	CASSHSGGDTDTQYF	TGTGCCAGCAGCCATAGCGGGGGGGATACAGATACGCAGTATTTT
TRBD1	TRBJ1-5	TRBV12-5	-	CASGPGTGGIGNQPQHF	TGTGCTAGTGGTCCGGGGACAGGGGGCATAGGCAATCAGCCCCAGCATTTT
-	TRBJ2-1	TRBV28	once	CASSLPQGNSNEQFF	TGTGCCAGCAGTCTCCCGCAGGGCAACAGCAATGAGCAGTTCTTC
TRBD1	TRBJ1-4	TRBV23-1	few	CASSQPGQGAATNEKLFF	TGCGCCAGCAGTCAACCGGGACAGGGGGCGGCAACTAATGAAAAACTGTTTTTT
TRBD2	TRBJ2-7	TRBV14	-	CASSQGTRSDYEQYF	TGTGCCAGCAGCCAGGGGACTAGGTCGGACTACGAGCAGTACTTC
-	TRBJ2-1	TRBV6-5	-	CASSLSGPNSNEQFF	TGTGCCAGCAGTTTATCGGGACCAAACTCCAATGAGCAGTTCTTC